The 14 T cell receptor beta chains presented below share a single source sample, sequenced in a study of tumor-infiltrating lymphocytes in primary liver carcinoma. From around 20-30 mg of unsorted bulk tissue, DNA and RNA were co-extracted together. Synthesis of TCR beta cDNA was carried out from approximately 470 ng total RNA with a constant-region primer. Each TCR beta library was derived from three nested multiplex PCR rounds that employed slightly modified ARM-PCR. The first two PCR rounds, roughly 10 cycles each, used TRBV1-TRBV30 forward primers and a C-beta reverse primer. TCRdb reprocessed the multiplex PCR reads via MiXCR and lists one record per CDR3 protein. This sample has about 190,000 distinct CDR3 sequences, with 85% found just once. The specimen was tumor tissue from primary liver carcinoma. The receptors derive from a man between 35 and 55 years old with primary liver carcinoma and hepatitis B virus infection.

Comments on this clonotype: One junction end disagrees with the germline gene, perhaps due to a read error. The chain carries TRBV11-3 and TRBJ2-1, with D hard to call. This CDR3 is built from 14 residues. Germline CDR1 is SGHNT and CDR2 is YENEEA. Written as DNA, the CDR3 is TGTGCCCGCAGCTTAAGCGTCTCGAACAAAGAGCAGTTTTTC. It codes for CARSLSVSNKEQFF. Based on the CDR3 plus reference TRBV11-3 and TRBJ2-1, the full variable domain is EAGVVQSPRYKIIEKKQPVAFWCNPISGHNTLYWYLQNLGQGPELLIRYENEEAVDDSQLPKDRFSAERLKGVDSTLKIQPAELGDSAVYLCARSLSVSNKEQFFGPGTRLTVL.

In regard to this clonotype: Because the CDR3 is missing its conserved closing phenylalanine or tryptophan, this is likely a read error. The chain links TRBV11-2 to TRBJ1-2, with D hard to call. Germline V gene data show CDR1 as SGHAT and CDR2 as FQNNGV. This CDR3 region has 13 residues. The CDR3 loop reads CASSLDGNNGYTL. In DNA, the CDR3 is TGTGCCAGTAGCTTAGATGGAAACAATGGCTACACCTTA.

This sequence joins TRBV6-6 and TRBJ2-7, with 7 bases aligning to TRBD2. The V gene end was trimmed by 7 bases and the J gene end by 5 bases; junction bases not matched to a gene: 17. This CDR3 has 16 residues. CDR1 is MNHNY, CDR2 SVGAGI, per germline (reference sequence). The CDR3 reads CASTPLSAGRRNEQYF. The CDR3 DNA reads as TGTGCCAGCACCCCTCTCTCAGCGGGAAGGAGAAACGAGCAGTACTTC.

In its sample, this clonotype was seen many times. The V and J genes are TRBV5-4 and TRBJ1-5, with TRBD1 matching 8 bases. Unmatched junction bases numbered 14, after V lost 4 bases and J lost 5 bases. The CDR3 sequence is 17 residues long. Germline-derived CDR1 and CDR2 are SGHNT and YYREEE (reference sequence). In DNA form, the CDR3 reads TGTGCCAGCAGCCTTACCCCCGACAGGGGAGGGGATCAGCCCCAGCATTTT. Translated, it gives CASSLTPDRGGDQPQHF.

V is TRBV29-1 and J is TRBJ2-5; D ambiguous. Germline V CDR1 and CDR2: SQVTM, ANQGSEA. Deletions cut 1 base from V and 6 bases from J, with 6 bases between. The CDR3 is made up of 11 amino acids. The CDR3 region has the DNA TGCAGCGTTGAAGTAGTCAAGACCCAGTACTTC. Encoded protein: CSVEVVKTQYF.

On this clonotype itself: Compared with germline, one end of the junction differs, possibly owing to a read error. The CDR3 loop is CASSFGGSDNELFF. CDR3 nucleotides: TGTGCCAGCAGCTTCGGGGGTAGTGACAATGAGCTGTTCTTC. The chain uses TRBV7-9 and TRBJ2-1; the D gene is possibly TRBD2 (6 bases). The germline gives CDR1 SEHNR, CDR2 FQNEAQ (reference sequence). CDR3 length equals 14 residues.

This rearrangement joins TRBV7-8 to TRBJ2-3, with 7 nucleotides matching TRBD1. Per germline, CDR1 SGHVS and CDR2 FQNEAQ. V was clipped by 7 bases and J by 0 bases; unmatched bases: 13. The CDR3 covers 17 residues. CDR3: CASISSRTGQSTDTQYF. CDR3 DNA: TGTGCCAGCATCTCCAGTCGGACAGGCCAAAGCACAGATACGCAGTATTTT.

Concerning this clonotype: The germline gene is not matched at one end of the junction; a read error may be the cause. The V gene is TRBV4-2, the J gene TRBJ1-2; D gene ambiguous. Germline values: CDR1 LGHNA, CDR2 YNFKEQ. The CDR3 contains 17 residues. CDR3 loop: CANSQETAHGLNYGYTF. CDR3 nucleotides: TGTGCCAACAGCCAAGAAACCGCCCATGGGCTCAACTATGGCTACACCTTC.

Only a few counts were recorded for this clonotype. A much larger clone lies a single base off, so this may be a read error. This chain joins TRBV12-3 or TRBV12-4 and TRBJ1-5, with D uncertain. The ends were cut back, 3 bases at V and 2 bases at J, with 20 bases in the middle. The CDR3 totals 18 residues. In DNA, the CDR3 is TGTGCCAGCAGTTTTAACCCGGGTGGGGTCGTTGGCAATCAGCCCCAGCATTTT. This translates into CASSFNPGGVVGNQPQHF.

Turning to this clonotype: A read error may be the cause here, since a much bigger clone is one base away. In this CDR3 the conserved last residue, phenylalanine or tryptophan, is missing, so a read error is likely. This chain links TRBV28 with TRBJ2-2; D possibly corresponds to TRBD1 (6 bases). Germline values: CDR1 MDHEN, CDR2 SYDVKM. This CDR3 contains 14 residues. V was clipped by 8 bases and J by 4 bases, with 14 bases between them. The CDR3 loop is CASLRRGGTGELFI. CDR3 nucleotide sequence: TGTGCCAGCCTCCGCAGGGGCGGCACCGGGGAGCTGTTTATT.

Points on this clonotype: The junction does not match germline at one end; this may be a read error. The chain couples TRBV11-2 to TRBJ2-7, with a possible D match to TRBD2 (5 bases). The CDR3 loop spans 12 amino acids. Germline V gene data show CDR1 as SGHAT and CDR2 as FQNNGV. The CDR3 DNA reads TGTGTCAGCAGTACCGGAGGCTACGAGCAGTGCTTC. As protein: CVSSTGGYEQCF. The full variable domain, in which reference TRBV11-2 and TRBJ2-7 provide the parts outside the CDR3, is EAGVAQSPRYKIIEKRQSVAFWCNPISGHATLYWYQQILGQGPKLLIQFQNNGVVDDSQLPKDRFSAERLKGVDSTLKIQPAKLEDSAVYLCVSSTGGYEQCFGPGTRLTVT.

Points on this clonotype: The germline gene is not matched at one end of the junction; a read error may be the cause. The CDR3 here is CSVRAGGGDTQCF. The CDR3 nucleotides read TGCAGCGTCCGGGCGGGGGGCGGAGATACACAGTGTTTT. The chain links TRBV29-1 to TRBJ2-3; TRBD2 matches 8 bases. The V gene's germline CDR1 is SQVTM and CDR2 ANQGSEA. This CDR3 is 13 amino acids long.

In this sample, this clonotype turned up once. The rearrangement uses TRBV6-5 and TRBJ2-1, with D tentatively TRBD2 (5 bases). V lost 7 bases to trimming and J lost 9 bases, with 16 bases between them. This CDR3 has 13 amino acids. Per germline, CDR1 MNHEY and CDR2 SVGAGI. CDR3 amino acids: CASNPRTGSEQFF. The CDR3 DNA is TGTGCCAGCAATCCCCGTACGGGGAGTGAGCAGTTCTTC.

As for this clonotype: With a much larger clone just one base away, this may be a read error. This chain joins TRBV11-2 and TRBJ1-4, with TRBD1 as a possible D gene (5 bases). The CDR3 has 15 residues. Germline V gene data show CDR1 as SGHAT and CDR2 as FQNNGV. CDR3 in DNA: TGTGCCAGCAGCTTAGGAGTAGGGGTTAATGAAAAACTGTTATTT. It yields the protein CASSLGVGVNEKLLF.